This T cell receptor (beta chain) is from a study of blood T cell repertoires in COVID-19. The overall study: PBMCs, B-cell-depleted T cells, or T cells provided the cDNA or gDNA that made up the material.

The repertoire was sequenced with immunoSEQ multiplex PCR; TCRdb's copy has only in-frame clones and lacks some. This table has about 240,000 clones, more than 80% appearing once. Trimming removed 7 bases from V and 4 bases from J, with 11 bases in between. The CDR3 length is 13 residues. Germline lookup yields CDR1 MRHNA and CDR2 SNTAGT. The sequence was collected from a human donor in a cohort sampled during active COVID-19. The rearrangement joins TRBV6-4 to TRBJ1-3; D is undetermined. Sequencing was done on a sample of peripheral blood. In DNA form, the CDR3 reads TGTGCCAGCAATATAAGCCAAGGAAACACCATATATTTT. This sequence encodes CASNISQGNTIYF.